One sample yielded the 14 T cell receptor beta chains listed below, sequenced in a study of blood T cell repertoires in COVID-19. The protocol was immunoSEQ multiplex PCR, while the TCRdb copy is restricted to in-frame clones and leaves out a portion. Of 150,000 to 200,000 clones detected, around 84% appear once; the ten largest clones hold around 13%. Specimen: peripheral blood. The source of these receptors is a woman aged 70-85 years with COVID-19, enrolled during active disease.

The chain has TRBV30 and TRBJ2-7; a possible D gene is TRBD2 (6 bases). The CDR3 consists of 12 residues. With 2 bases removed from V and 8 bases from J, the gap between germline ends came to 13 bases. Germline loops: CDR1 GTSNPN, CDR2 SVGIG (reference sequence). CDR3 nucleotides: TGTGCCTGGAGTCGCGGGAACTTCCAGCAGTACTTC. This sequence encodes CAWSRGNFQQYF.

This clone came up once. This chain joins TRBV7-8 and TRBJ2-1; tentatively, D is TRBD1 (8 bases). V was clipped by 2 bases and J by 4 bases, with 12 bases between them. There are 15 residues in the CDR3. The germline V gene has CDR1 SGHVS and CDR2 FQNEAQ. CDR3 nucleotide sequence: TGTGCCAGCAGCTTAAGCGGGACAGGATACAATGAGCAGTTCTTC. The encoded protein is CASSLSGTGYNEQFF. The complete variable domain, with remaining parts taken from reference TRBV7-8 and TRBJ2-1, reads GAGVSQSPRYKVAKRGQDVALRCDPISGHVSLFWYQQALGQGPEFLTYFQNEAQLDKSGLPSDRFFAERPEGSVSTLKIQRTQQEDSAVYLCASSLSGTGYNEQFFGPGTRLTVL.

This clone was observed a handful of times. This sequence joins TRBV28 and TRBJ2-5, with 7 bases lining up with TRBD2. With 4 bases clipped from V and 3 bases from J, the junction kept 5 bases outside the gene matches. The CDR3 contains 14 residues. Per germline, CDR1 MDHEN and CDR2 SYDVKM. The CDR3 nucleotides are TGTGCCAGCAGTTCCGTCGCGGGGGAAGAGACCCAGTACTTC. Translating it yields CASSSVAGEETQYF.

Only one count was recorded for this clone. This sequence joins TRBV5-8 and TRBJ1-3, with D perhaps matching TRBD1 (6 bases). CDR1 is SGHTS, CDR2 YDEGEE, per germline. V was clipped by 2 bases and J by 2 bases, with 8 bases between them. The CDR3 has 14 amino acids. DNA for the CDR3: TGTGCCAGCAGCTTCTCAGGGGCTGGAAACACCATATATTTT. Translating gives CASSFSGAGNTIYF.

The chain is built from TRBV27 and TRBJ1-1; D remains ambiguous. Germline CDR1 reads MNHEY; CDR2 reads SMNVEV (reference sequence). V lost 3 bases and J 0 bases, leaving 23 bases between the germline ends. This CDR3 has 19 amino acids. CDR3 nucleotides: TGTGCCAGCAGTTTCCTTTCAGACTATACCGGGAAGATGAACACTGAAGCTTTCTTT. Protein product: CASSFLSDYTGKMNTEAFF.

This chain uses TRBV15 with TRBJ1-5; no reliable D call. Germline-derived CDR1 and CDR2 are LNHNV and YYDKDF (reference sequence). The CDR3 consists of 14 residues. Deletions cut 1 base from V and 2 bases from J, with 6 bases between. The CDR3 reads CATSRVGGNQPQHF. The CDR3 bases are TGTGCCACCAGCAGAGTCGGGGGCAATCAGCCCCAGCATTTT.

The chain recombines TRBV2 with TRBJ1-2; D call uncertain. The CDR3 contains 15 residues. Trimming took off 5 bases at V and 2 bases at J, with 15 bases between the two ends. Per germline, CDR1 SNHLY and CDR2 FYNNEI. The CDR3 DNA is TGTGCCAGCAGTCGGGGAGAGCGCGTGAACTATGGCTACACCTTC. This codes for CASSRGERVNYGYTF. The full variable domain, rest sourced from reference TRBV2 and TRBJ1-2, is EPEVTQTPSHQVTQMGQEVILRCVPISNHLYFYWYRQILGQKVEFLVSFYNNEISEKSEIFDDQFSVERPDGSNFTLKIRSTKLEDSAMYFCASSRGERVNYGYTFGSGTRLTVV.

The chain links TRBV6-5 to TRBJ2-7; D might be TRBD1 (6 bases). Germline CDR1 and CDR2: MNHEY and SVGAGI. This CDR3 is 12 amino acids long. V lost 5 bases, J lost 5 bases, and 10 bases lay in between. The CDR3 loop is CASSNYRDEQYV. CDR3 coding DNA: TGTGCCAGCAGTAACTACAGGGACGAGCAGTACGTC.

This clone was observed a single time. V usage is TRBV7-9 and J usage is TRBJ1-2; D ambiguous. V was pared by 4 bases and J by 6 bases, with 24 bases between. From germline, CDR1 is SEHNR and CDR2 FQNEAQ (reference sequence). The CDR3 contains 17 residues. CDR3: CASSSTLLLLPRNGYTF. CDR3 sequence (DNA): TGTGCCAGCAGCTCCACTTTATTACTTTTACCTAGAAATGGCTACACCTTC.

This rearrangement joins TRBV27 to TRBJ2-5, with a weak D call TRBD1 (5 bases). The germline V gene has CDR1 MNHEY and CDR2 SMNVEV (reference sequence). Trimming stripped 2 bases from V and 1 base from J, with 8 bases between. The CDR3 consists of 14 residues. This CDR3 is CASSLTRAQETQYF. For the CDR3, the DNA is TGTGCCAGCAGTTTAACCAGGGCCCAAGAGACCCAGTACTTC.

The V call is TRBV30, the J call TRBJ1-3, with a possible D match to TRBD1 (5 bases). The CDR3 runs 13 residues. V shed 3 bases and J shed 1 base, with 7 bases lying between them. Per germline, CDR1 GTSNPN and CDR2 SVGIG (reference sequence). The CDR3 DNA reads as TGTGCCTGGAGGTACAGGTCTGGAAACACCATATATTTT. Its translation: CAWRYRSGNTIYF. Based on the CDR3 plus reference TRBV30 and TRBJ1-3, the full variable domain is SQTIHQWPATLVQPVGSPLSLECTVEGTSNPNLYWYRQAAGRGLQLLFYSVGIGQISSEVPQNLSASRPQDRQFILSSKKLLLSDSGFYLCAWRYRSGNTIYFGEGSWLTVV.

J is TRBJ1-4 and V is TRBV6-4; possible D gene TRBD1, 5 bases. This CDR3 contains 14 residues. Looked up from germline, CDR1 is MRHNA and CDR2 is SNTAGT. Trimming took 6 bases from V and 0 from J, leaving 8 bases between them. The CDR3 spells CASRETATNEKLFF. CDR3 DNA sequence: TGTGCCAGCAGGGAGACAGCAACTAATGAAAAACTGTTTTTT.

The gene calls are TRBV28 and TRBJ1-6; possible D gene TRBD1, 5 bases. Germline CDR1 and CDR2: MDHEN and SYDVKM. The ends were cut back, 6 bases at V and 10 bases at J, with 13 bases in the middle. The CDR3 contains 13 residues. The CDR3 loop reads CASRTDQGSPLHF. CDR3 bases: TGTGCCAGCAGGACGGACCAGGGATCACCCCTCCACTTT.

About this clone itself: One end of the junction is discordant with germline, which a read error may explain. V is TRBV28 and J is TRBJ1-1; D unclear. The CDR3 contains 12 residues. Germline CDR1 reads MDHEN; CDR2 reads SYDVKM. The DNA of the CDR3 is TGTGCCAGCAGTTCACCCTGGACTGGAGCTTTCTTT. It specifies CASSSPWTGAFF.